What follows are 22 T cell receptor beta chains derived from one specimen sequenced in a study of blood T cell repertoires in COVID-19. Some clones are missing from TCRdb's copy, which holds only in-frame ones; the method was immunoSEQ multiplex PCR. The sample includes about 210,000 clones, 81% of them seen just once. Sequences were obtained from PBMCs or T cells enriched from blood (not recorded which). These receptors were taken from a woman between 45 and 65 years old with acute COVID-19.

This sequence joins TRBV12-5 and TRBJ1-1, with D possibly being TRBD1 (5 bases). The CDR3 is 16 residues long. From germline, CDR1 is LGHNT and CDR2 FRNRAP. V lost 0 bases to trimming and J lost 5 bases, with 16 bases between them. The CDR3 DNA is TGTGCTAGTGGTTTGGTAGTCGGTCAGGGATGGACTGAAGCTTTCTTT. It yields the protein CASGLVVGQGWTEAFF.

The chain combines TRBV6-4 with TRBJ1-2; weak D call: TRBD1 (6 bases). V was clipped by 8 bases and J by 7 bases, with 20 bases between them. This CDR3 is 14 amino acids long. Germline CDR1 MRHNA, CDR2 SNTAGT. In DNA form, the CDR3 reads TGTGCCAGCCGATTCGGGGGGCCGGGAGGTGGCTACACCTTC. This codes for CASRFGGPGGGYTF.

CDR3 in amino acids: CATGLLGQPNIQYF. CDR3 bases: TGTGCCACCGGGCTATTGGGACAGCCAAACATTCAGTACTTC. The chain links TRBV15 to TRBJ2-4, with 7 nucleotides matching TRBD1. This CDR3 region has 14 residues. Trimming cost V 8 bases and J 6 bases; bases outside gene matches: 10. CDR1 and CDR2 (germline): LNHNV, YYDKDF (reference sequence). The full variable domain, completed using reference TRBV15 and TRBJ2-4, is DAMVIQNPRYQVTQFGKPVTLSCSQTLNHNVMYWYQQKSSQAPKLLFHYYDKDFNNEADTPDNFQSRRPNTSFCFLDIRSPGLGDTAMYLCATGLLGQPNIQYFGAGTRLSVL.

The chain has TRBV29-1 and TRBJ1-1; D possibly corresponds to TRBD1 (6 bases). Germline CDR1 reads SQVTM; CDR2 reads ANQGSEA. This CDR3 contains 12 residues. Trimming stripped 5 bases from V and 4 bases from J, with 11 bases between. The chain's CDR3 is CSVTGSSTEAFF. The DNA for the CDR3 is TGCAGCGTTACAGGGTCTTCCACTGAAGCTTTCTTT.

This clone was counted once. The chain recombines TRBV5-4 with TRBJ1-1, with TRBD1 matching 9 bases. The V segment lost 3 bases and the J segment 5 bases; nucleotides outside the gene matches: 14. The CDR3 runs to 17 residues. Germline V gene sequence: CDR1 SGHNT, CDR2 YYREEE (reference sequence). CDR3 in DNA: TGTGCCAGCAGCTCGTCCCGGGACAGGGTGTCGGGGACTGAAGCTTTCTTT. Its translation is CASSSSRDRVSGTEAFF.

The CDR3 nucleotides read TGTGCCAGCAGCTTAGGTCCGGGGTCTTACAATGAGCAGTTCTTC. Encoded protein: CASSLGPGSYNEQFF. The J gene is TRBJ2-1, the V gene TRBV7-2, with D perhaps matching TRBD2 (5 bases). The CDR3 covers 15 residues. V was pared by 1 base and J by 4 bases, with 11 bases between. The germline gives CDR1 SGHTA, CDR2 FQGNSA.

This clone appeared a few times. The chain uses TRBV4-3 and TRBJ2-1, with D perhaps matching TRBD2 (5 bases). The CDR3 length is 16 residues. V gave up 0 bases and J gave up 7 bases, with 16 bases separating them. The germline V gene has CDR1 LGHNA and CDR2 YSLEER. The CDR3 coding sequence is TGCGCCAGCAGCCAAGATTGGAGGACTTGGGATAATGAGCAGTTCTTC. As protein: CASSQDWRTWDNEQFF.

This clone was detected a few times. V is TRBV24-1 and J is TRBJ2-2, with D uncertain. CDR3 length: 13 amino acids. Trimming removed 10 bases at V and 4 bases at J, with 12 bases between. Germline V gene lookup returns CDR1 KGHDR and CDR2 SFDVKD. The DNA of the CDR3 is TGTGCCACTAACAATCCCTCCACCGGGGAGCTGTTTTTT. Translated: CATNNPSTGELFF.

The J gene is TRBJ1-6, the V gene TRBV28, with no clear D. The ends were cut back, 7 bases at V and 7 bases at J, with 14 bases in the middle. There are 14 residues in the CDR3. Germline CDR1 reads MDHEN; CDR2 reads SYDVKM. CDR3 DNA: TGTGCCAGCACTCAGCACCCGACAAATTCACCCCTCCACTTT. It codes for CASTQHPTNSPLHF.

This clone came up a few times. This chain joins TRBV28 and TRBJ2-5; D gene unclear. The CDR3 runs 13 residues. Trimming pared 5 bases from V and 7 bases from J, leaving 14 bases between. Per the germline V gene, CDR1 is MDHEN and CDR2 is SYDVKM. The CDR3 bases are TGTGCCAGCAGTCTAACTGCGTTGCCGACCCAGTACTTC. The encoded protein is CASSLTALPTQYF.

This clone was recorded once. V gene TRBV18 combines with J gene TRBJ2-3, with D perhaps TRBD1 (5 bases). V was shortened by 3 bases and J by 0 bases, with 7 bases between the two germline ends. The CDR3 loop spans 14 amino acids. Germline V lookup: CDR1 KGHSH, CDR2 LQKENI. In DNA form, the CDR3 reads TGTGCCAGCTCACCTGGACATAGCACAGATACGCAGTATTTT. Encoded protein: CASSPGHSTDTQYF.

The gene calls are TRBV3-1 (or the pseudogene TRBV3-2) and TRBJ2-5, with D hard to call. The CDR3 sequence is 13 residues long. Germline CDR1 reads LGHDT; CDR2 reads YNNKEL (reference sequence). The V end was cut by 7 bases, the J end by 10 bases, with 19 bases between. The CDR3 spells CASNVEKTLNQYF. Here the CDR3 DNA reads TGTGCCAGCAACGTAGAAAAGACTCTTAACCAGTACTTC.

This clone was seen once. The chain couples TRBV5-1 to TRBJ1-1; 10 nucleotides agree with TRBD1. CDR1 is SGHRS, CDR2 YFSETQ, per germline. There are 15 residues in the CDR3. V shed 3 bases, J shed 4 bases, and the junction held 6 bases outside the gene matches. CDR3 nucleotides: TGCGCCAGCAGCTGGACAGGGGGAATGGGCACTGAAGCTTTCTTT. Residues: CASSWTGGMGTEAFF.

The CDR3 bases are TGTGCCAGCAGCCCGTCCGGACAGGGGGCGAGGCAGCCCCAGCATTTT. Translating it yields CASSPSGQGARQPQHF. The gene calls are TRBV7-6 and TRBJ1-5, with TRBD1 matching over 11 bases. J was trimmed by 7 bases and V by 5 bases; bases with no gene match: 10. The CDR3 consists of 16 residues. Looked up from germline, CDR1 is SGHVS and CDR2 is FNYEAQ.

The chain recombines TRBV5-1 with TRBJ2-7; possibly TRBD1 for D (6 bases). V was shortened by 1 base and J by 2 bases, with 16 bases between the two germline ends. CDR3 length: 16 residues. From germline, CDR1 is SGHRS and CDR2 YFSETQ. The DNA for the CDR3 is TGCGCCAGCAGCTTGTGGTCTCAGGGGATAACCTACGAGCAGTACTTC. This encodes CASSLWSQGITYEQYF.

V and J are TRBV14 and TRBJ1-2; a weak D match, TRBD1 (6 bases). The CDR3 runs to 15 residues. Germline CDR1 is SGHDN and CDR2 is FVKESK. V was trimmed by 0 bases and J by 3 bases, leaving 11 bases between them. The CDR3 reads CASSQEAGQHYGYTF. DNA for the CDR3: TGTGCCAGCAGCCAAGAAGCGGGACAACACTATGGCTACACCTTC.

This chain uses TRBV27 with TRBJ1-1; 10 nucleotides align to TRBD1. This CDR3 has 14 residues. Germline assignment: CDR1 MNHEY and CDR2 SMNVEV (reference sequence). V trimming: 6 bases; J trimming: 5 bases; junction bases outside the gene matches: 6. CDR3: CASSPGQGRTEAFF. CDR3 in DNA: TGTGCCAGCAGCCCGGGACAGGGGAGAACTGAAGCTTTCTTT.

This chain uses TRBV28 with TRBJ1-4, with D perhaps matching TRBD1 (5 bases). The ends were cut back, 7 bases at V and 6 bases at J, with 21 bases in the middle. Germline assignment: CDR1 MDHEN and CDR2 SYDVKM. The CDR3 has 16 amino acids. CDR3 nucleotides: TGTGCCAGCACTCTCCCCTCGGGGGGTGGTTATGAAAAACTGTTTTTT. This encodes CASTLPSGGGYEKLFF.

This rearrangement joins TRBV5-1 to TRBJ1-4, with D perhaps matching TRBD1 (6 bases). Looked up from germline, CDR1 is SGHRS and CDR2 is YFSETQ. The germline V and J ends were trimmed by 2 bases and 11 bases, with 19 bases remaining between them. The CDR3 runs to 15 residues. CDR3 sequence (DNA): TGCGCCAGCAGCTTAGCACACCACCCAGGGGATAAACTGTTTTTT. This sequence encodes CASSLAHHPGDKLFF.

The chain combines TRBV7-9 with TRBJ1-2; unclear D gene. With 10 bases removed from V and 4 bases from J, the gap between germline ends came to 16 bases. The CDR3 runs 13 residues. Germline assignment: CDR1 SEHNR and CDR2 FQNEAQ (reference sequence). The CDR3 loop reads CATASGYGYGYTF. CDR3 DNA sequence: TGTGCCACAGCTTCGGGGTACGGCTATGGCTACACCTTC.

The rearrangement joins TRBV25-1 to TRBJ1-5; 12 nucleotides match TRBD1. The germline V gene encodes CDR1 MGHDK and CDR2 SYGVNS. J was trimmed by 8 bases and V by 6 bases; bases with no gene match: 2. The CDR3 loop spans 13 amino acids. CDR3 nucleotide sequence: TGTGCCAGCAGAGGGACAGGGGGCGAGCCCCAGCATTTT. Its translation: CASRGTGGEPQHF.

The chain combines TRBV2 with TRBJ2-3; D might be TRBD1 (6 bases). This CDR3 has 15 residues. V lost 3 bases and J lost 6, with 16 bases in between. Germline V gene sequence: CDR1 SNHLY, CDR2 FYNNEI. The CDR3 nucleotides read TGTGCCAGCAGTGAGACCTTGGGGGCTCGGGATACGCAGTATTTT. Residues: CASSETLGARDTQYF.